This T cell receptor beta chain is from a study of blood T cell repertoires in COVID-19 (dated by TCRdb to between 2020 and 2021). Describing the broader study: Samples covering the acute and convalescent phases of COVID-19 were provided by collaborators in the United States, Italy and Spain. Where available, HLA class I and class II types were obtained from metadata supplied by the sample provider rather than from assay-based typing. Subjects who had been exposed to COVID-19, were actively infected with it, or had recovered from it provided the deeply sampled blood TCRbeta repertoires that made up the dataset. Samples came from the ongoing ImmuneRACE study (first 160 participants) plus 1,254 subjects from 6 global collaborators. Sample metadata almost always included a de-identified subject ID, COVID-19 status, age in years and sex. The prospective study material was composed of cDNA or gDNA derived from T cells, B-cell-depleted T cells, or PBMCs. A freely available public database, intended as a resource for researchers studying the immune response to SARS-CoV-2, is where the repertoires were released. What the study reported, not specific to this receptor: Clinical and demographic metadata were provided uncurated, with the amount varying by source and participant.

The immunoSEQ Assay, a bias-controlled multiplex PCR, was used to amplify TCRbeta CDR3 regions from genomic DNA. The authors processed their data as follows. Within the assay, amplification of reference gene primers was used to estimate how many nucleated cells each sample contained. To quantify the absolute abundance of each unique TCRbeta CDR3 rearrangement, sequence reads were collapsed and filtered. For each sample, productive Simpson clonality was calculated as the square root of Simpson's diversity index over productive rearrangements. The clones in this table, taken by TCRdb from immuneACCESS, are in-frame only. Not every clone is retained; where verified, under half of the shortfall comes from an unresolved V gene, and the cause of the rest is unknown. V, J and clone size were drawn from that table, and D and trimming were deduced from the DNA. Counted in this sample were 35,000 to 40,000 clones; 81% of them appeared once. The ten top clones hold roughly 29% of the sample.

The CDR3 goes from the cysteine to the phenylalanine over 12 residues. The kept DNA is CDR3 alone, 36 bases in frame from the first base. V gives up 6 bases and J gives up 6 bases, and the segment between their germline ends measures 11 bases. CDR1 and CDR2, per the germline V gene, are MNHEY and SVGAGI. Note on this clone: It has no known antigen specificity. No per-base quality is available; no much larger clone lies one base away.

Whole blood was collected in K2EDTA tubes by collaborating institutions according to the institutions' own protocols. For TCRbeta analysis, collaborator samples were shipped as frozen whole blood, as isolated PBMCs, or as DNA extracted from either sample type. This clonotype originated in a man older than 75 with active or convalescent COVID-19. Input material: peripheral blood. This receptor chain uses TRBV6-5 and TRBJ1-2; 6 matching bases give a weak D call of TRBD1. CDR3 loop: CASRDSLDGYTF. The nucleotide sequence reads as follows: TGTGCCAGCAGGGACAGTTTAGATGGCTACACCTTC.